This T cell receptor beta chain was observed in a study of blood T cell repertoires in COVID-19. Method: immunoSEQ multiplex PCR; TCRdb's copy keeps in-frame clones and lacks some. Among some 200,000 clones, approximately 90% were seen once, and the ten largest hold around 4.5%. The ends were cut back, 0 bases at V and 5 bases at J, with 14 bases in the middle. This CDR3 is 15 amino acids long. The V gene's germline CDR1 is SGDLS and CDR2 YYNGEE. The receptor was isolated from a man over 45 with acute or convalescent COVID-19. The rearrangement links TRBV9 to TRBJ1-2, with D unresolved. The sequenced sample consisted of peripheral blood. The CDR3 DNA is TGTGCCAGCAGCGTAGATCGGGAATGGAAGTATGGCTACACCTTC. As protein: CASSVDREWKYGYTF. The variable domain in full, with the rest retrieved from reference TRBV9 and TRBJ1-2, is DSGVTQTPKHLITATGQRVTLRCSPRSGDLSVYWYQQSLDQGLQFLIQYYNGEERAKGNILERFSAQQFPDLHSELNLSSLELGDSALYFCASSVDREWKYGYTFGSGTRLTVV.